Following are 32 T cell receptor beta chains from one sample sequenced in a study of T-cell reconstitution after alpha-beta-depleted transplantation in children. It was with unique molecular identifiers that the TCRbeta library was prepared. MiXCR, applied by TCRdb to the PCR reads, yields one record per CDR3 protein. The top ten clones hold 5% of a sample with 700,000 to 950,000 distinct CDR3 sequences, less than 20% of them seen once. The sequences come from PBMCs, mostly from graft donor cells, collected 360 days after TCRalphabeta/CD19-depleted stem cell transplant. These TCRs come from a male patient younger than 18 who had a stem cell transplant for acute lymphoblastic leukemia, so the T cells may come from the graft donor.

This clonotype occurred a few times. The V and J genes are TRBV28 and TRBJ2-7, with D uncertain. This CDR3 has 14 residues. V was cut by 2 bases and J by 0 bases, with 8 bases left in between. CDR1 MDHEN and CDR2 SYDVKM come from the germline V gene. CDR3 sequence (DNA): TGTGCCAGCAGTTTAATGGGGAACTCCTACGAGCAGTACTTC. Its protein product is CASSLMGNSYEQYF.

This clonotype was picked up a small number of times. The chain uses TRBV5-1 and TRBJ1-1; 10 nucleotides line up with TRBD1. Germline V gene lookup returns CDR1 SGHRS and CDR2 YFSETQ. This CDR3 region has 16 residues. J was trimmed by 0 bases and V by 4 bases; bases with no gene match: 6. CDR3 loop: CASSLGQGLLNTEAFF. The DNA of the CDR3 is TGCGCCAGCAGCCTGGGACAGGGGCTTTTGAACACTGAAGCTTTCTTT.

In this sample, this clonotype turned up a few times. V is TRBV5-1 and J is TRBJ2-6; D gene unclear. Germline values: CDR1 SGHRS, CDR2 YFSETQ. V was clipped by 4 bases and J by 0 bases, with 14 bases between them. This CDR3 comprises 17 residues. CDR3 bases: TGCGCCAGCAGCGACCCGGAACACACCTCTGGGGCCAACGTCCTGACTTTC. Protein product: CASSDPEHTSGANVLTF.

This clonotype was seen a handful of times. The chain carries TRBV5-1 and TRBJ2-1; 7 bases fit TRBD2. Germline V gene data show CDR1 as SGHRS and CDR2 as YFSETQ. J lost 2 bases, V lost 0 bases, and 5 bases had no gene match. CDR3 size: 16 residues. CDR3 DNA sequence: TGCGCCAGCAGCTTGGGGGGCGGGAGTACCTACAATGAGCAGTTCTTC. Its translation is CASSLGGGSTYNEQFF. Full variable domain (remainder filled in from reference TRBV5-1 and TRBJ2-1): KAGVTQTPRYLIKTRGQQVTLSCSPISGHRSVSWYQQTPGQGLQFLFEYFSETQRNKGNFPGRFSGRQFSNSRSEMNVSTLELGDSALYLCASSLGGGSTYNEQFFGPGTRLTVL.

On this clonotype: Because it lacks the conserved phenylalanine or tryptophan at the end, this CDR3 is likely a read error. For the CDR3, the DNA is TGTGCCAGCAGTGAAAAGGGGACAGGGGTTGACATTCAGTACTTG. This translates into CASSEKGTGVDIQYL. V gene TRBV6-1 combines with J gene TRBJ2-4; 10 bases match TRBD1. Germline loops: CDR1 MNHNS, CDR2 SASEGT. This CDR3 is 15 amino acids long. Trimming cost V 2 bases and J 8 bases; bases outside gene matches: 6.

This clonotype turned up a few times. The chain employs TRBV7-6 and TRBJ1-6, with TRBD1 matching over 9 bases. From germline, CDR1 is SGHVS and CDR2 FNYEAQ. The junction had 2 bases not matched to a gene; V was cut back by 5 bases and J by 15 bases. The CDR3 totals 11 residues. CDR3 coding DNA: TGTGCCAGCAGCGCGGGACAGGGCCTCCACTTT. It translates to CASSAGQGLHF.

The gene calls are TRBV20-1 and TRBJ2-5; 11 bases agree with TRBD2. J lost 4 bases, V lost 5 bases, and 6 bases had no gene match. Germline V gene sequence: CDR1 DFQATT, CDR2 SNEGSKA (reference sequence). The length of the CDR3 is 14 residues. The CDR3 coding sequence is TGCAGTGCTGTAGCGGGAGGGGTGGGAGAGACCCAGTACTTC. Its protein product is CSAVAGGVGETQYF.

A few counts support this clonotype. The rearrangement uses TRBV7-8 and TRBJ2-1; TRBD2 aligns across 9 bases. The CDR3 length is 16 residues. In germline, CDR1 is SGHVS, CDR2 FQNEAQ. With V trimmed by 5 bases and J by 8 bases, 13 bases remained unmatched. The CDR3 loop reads CASSRLTSGPGYEQFF. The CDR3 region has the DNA TGTGCCAGCAGCCGACTGACTAGCGGCCCGGGGTATGAGCAGTTCTTC.

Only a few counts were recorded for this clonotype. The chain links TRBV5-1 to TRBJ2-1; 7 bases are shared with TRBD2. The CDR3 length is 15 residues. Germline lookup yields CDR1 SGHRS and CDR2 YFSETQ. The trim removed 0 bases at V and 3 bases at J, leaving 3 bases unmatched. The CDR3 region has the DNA TGCGCCAGCAGCTTGGGCGGGACTAACTACAATGAGCAGTTCTTC. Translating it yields CASSLGGTNYNEQFF.

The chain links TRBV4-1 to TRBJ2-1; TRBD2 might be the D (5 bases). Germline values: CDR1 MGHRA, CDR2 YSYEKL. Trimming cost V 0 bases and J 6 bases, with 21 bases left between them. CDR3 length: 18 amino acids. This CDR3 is CASSQDPARLAPGNEQFF. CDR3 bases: TGCGCCAGCAGCCAAGATCCGGCCCGCCTAGCCCCTGGCAATGAGCAGTTCTTC.

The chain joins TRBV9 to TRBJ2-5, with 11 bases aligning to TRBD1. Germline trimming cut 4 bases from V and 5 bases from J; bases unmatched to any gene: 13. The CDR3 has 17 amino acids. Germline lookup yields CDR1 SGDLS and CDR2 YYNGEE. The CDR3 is CASSMDRGLSRDETQYF. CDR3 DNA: TGTGCCAGCAGCATGGACAGGGGGCTGTCCCGGGATGAGACCCAGTACTTC.

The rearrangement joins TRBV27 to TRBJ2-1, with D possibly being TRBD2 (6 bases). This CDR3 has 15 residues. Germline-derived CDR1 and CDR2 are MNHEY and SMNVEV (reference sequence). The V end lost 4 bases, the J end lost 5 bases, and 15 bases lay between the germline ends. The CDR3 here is CASSSPTGGHNEQFF. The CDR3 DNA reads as TGTGCCAGCAGTTCGCCGACCGGGGGTCACAATGAGCAGTTCTTC.

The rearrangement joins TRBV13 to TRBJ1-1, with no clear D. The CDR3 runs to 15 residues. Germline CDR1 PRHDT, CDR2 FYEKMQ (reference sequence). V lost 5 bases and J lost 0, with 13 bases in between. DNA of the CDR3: TGTGCCAGCAGCCGACCCTTCACCATGAACACTGAAGCTTTCTTT. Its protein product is CASSRPFTMNTEAFF.

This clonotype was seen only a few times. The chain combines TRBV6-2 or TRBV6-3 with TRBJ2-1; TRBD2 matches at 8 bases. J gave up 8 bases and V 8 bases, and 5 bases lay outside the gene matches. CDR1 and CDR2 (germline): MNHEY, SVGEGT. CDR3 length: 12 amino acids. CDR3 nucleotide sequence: TGTGCCAGCGAAGCGGGAGACCATGAGCAGTTCTTC. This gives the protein CASEAGDHEQFF.

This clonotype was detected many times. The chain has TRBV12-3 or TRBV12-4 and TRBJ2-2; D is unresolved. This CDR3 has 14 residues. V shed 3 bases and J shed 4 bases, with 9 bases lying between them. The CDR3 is CASSFRLITGELFF. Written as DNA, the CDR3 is TGTGCCAGCAGTTTCAGGCTTATCACCGGGGAGCTGTTTTTT.

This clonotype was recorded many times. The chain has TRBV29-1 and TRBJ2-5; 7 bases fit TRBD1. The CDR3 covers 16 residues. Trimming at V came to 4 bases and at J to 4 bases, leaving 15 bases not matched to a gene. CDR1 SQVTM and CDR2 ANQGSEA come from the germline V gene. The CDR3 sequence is CSVALIRKGQLETQYF. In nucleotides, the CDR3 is TGCAGCGTTGCACTCATAAGGAAGGGACAGCTAGAGACCCAGTACTTC.

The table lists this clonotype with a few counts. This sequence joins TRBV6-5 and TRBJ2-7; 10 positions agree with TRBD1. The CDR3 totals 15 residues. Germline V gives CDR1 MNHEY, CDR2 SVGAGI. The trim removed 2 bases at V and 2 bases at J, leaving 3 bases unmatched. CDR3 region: CASSYGQGVPYEQYF. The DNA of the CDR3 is TGTGCCAGCAGTTACGGACAGGGGGTTCCCTACGAGCAGTACTTC.

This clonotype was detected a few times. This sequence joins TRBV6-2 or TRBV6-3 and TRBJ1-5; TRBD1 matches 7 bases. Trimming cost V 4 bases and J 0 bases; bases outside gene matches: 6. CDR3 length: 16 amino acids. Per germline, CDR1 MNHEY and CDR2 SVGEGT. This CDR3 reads CASSSGQLYSNQPQHF. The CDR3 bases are TGTGCCAGCAGTTCGGGACAGTTGTATAGCAATCAGCCCCAGCATTTT.

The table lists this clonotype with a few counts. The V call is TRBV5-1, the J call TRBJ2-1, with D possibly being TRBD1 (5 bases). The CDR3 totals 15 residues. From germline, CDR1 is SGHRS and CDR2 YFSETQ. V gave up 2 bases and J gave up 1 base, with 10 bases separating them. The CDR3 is CASSFARGSYNEQFF. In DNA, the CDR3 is TGCGCCAGCAGCTTTGCAAGGGGTTCCTACAATGAGCAGTTCTTC.

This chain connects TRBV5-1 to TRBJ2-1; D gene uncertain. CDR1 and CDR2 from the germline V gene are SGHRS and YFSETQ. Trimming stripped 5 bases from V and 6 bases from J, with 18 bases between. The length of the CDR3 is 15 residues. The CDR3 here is CASRPRTLTSNEQFF. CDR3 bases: TGCGCCAGCAGGCCCCGGACCCTTACCAGCAATGAGCAGTTCTTC.

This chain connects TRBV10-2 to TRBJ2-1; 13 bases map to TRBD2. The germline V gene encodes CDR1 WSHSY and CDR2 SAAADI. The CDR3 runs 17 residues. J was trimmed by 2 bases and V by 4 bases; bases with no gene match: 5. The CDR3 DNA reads TGCGCCAGCAGTGGGGTTGGACTAGCGGGAGCCTACAATGAGCAGTTCTTC. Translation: CASSGVGLAGAYNEQFF.

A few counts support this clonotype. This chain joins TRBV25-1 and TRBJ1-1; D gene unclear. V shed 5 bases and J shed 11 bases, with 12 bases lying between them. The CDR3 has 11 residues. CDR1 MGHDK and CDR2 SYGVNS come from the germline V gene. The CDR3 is CASSLGQTAFF. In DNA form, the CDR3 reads TGTGCCAGCAGTCTGGGCCAGACGGCTTTCTTT.

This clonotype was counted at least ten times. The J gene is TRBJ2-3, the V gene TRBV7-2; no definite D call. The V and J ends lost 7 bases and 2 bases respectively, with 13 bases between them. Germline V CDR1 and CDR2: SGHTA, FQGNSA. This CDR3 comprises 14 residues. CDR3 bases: TGTGCCAGCACCACGTATCTTTCCACAGATACGCAGTATTTT. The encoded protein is CASTTYLSTDTQYF.

This CDR3 reads CATSVKGAYEQYF. The CDR3 coding sequence is TGTGCCACCAGTGTAAAGGGGGCCTACGAGCAGTACTTC. The chain recombines TRBV24-1 with TRBJ2-7, with a weak D call TRBD1 (6 bases). From germline, CDR1 is KGHDR and CDR2 SFDVKD. V dropped 5 bases and J dropped 2 bases, with 9 bases sitting between them. There are 13 residues in the CDR3.

CDR3 DNA: TGCAGCGTTGGTCTCTCGAACACCGGGGAGCTGTTTTTT. Amino acid sequence: CSVGLSNTGELFF. The chain links TRBV29-1 to TRBJ2-2, with D unclear. The germline V and J ends were trimmed by 4 bases and 0 bases, with 6 bases remaining between them. CDR1 is SQVTM, CDR2 ANQGSEA, per germline. The CDR3 spans 13 residues.

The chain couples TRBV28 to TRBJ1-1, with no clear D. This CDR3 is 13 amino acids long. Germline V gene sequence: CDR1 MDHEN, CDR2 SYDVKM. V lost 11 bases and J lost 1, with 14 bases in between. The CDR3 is CAARSATNTEAFF. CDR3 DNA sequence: TGTGCCGCCCGTTCAGCTACGAACACTGAAGCTTTCTTT.

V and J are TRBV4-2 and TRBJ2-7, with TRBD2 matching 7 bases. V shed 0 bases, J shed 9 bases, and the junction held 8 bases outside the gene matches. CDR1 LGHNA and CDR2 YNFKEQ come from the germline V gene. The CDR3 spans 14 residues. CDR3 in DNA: TGTGCCAGCAGCCAAGATCTTTCAGCGGGGATGCAGTACTTC. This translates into CASSQDLSAGMQYF.

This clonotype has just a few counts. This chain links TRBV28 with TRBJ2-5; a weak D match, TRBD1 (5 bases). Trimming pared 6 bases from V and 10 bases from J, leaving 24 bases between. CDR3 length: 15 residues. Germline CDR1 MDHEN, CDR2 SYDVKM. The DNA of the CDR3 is TGTGCCAGCAGGGTAGGGGCAACCAAACGTGGGATCCAGTACTTC. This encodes CASRVGATKRGIQYF.

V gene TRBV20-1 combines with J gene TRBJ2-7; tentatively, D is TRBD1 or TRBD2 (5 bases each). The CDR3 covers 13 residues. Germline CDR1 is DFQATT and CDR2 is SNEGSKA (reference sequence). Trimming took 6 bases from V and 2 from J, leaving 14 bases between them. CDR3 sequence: CSARRDGPYEQYF. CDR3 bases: TGCAGTGCCCGAAGGGACGGCCCCTACGAGCAGTACTTC.

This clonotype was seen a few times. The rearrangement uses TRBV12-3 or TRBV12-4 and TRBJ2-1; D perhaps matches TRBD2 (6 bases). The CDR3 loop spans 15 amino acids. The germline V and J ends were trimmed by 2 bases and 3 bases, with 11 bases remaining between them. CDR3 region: CASSLPSGYYNEQFF. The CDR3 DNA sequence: TGTGCCAGCAGTTTACCCAGCGGGTACTACAATGAGCAGTTCTTC.

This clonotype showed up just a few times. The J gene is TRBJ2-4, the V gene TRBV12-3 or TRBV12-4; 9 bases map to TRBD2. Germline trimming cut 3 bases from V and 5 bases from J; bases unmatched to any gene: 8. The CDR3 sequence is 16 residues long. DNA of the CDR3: TGTGCCAGCAGTTTCCCTTATAGCGGGAGAGAAAACATTCAGTACTTC. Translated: CASSFPYSGRENIQYF.

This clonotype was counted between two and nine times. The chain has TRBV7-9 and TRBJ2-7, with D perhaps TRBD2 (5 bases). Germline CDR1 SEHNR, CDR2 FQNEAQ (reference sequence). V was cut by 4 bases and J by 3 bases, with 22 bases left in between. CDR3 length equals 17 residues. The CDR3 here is CASSSHRGSRSYYEQYF. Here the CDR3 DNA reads TGTGCCAGCAGCTCACACCGGGGAAGTAGGTCCTACTACGAGCAGTACTTC.